This T cell receptor (beta chain) was documented in a study of blood T cell repertoires in COVID-19. In the original workflow: Amplification from reference gene primers served as the basis for estimated nucleated cell counts. Sequencing was performed with immunoSEQ multiplex PCR; in TCRdb, only in-frame clones are kept and a portion is missing. The V and J calls and the clone size are those of that table, but D and trimming were determined from the DNA. Here the sample spans 150,000 to 200,000 clones, about 85% being singletons. V shed 7 bases, J shed 7 bases, and the junction held 3 bases outside the gene matches. The CDR3 sequence is 14 residues long. CDR1 SNHLY and CDR2 FYNNEI come from the germline V gene.

The rearrangement joins TRBV2 to TRBJ2-5; TRBD2 matches 16 bases. The source is a man aged 70 or older who had recovered from COVID-19. The sequenced sample consisted of peripheral blood. CDR3 nucleotide sequence: TGTGCCAGCACTGGGACTAGCGGGAGGGCGACCCAGTACTTC. This gives the protein CASTGTSGRATQYF.